Each of the 8 T cell receptor beta chains below was sequenced from the same sample in a study of blood T cell repertoires in COVID-19. Sequenced by immunoSEQ multiplex PCR; TCRdb stores in-frame clones only, minus some. In the table there are 190,000 or so clones, 87% of which are singletons. The sample was peripheral blood. These receptors were collected from a man between 60 and 70 years old who had recovered from COVID-19.

The V and J genes are TRBV7-9 and TRBJ2-6; D gene uncertain. V lost 5 bases, J lost 4 bases, and 12 bases lay in between. The CDR3 runs to 15 residues. Germline loops: CDR1 SEHNR, CDR2 FQNEAQ (reference sequence). CDR3 sequence reads: CASSPPYGGANVLTF. CDR3 nucleotides: TGTGCCAGCAGCCCCCCTTACGGGGGGGCCAACGTCCTGACTTTC.

This clone was counted once. V and J are TRBV30 and TRBJ1-1; 8 nucleotides line up with TRBD1. The CDR3 covers 13 residues. The junction had 10 bases not matched to a gene; V was cut back by 7 bases and J by 6 bases. Germline V gene sequence: CDR1 GTSNPN, CDR2 SVGIG (reference sequence). The CDR3 loop is CASTGQGYAEAFF. The CDR3 DNA is TGTGCCTCCACAGGACAGGGATACGCTGAAGCTTTCTTT.

The chain employs TRBV19 and TRBJ1-5; no firm D call. The V gene's germline CDR1 is LNHDA and CDR2 SQIVND (reference sequence). The CDR3 length is 13 residues. The germline V and J ends were trimmed by 2 bases and 1 base, with 3 bases remaining between them. CDR3: CASSIQSNQPQHF. The CDR3 coding sequence is TGTGCCAGTAGTATACAGAGCAATCAGCCCCAGCATTTT.

This chain joins TRBV12-5 and TRBJ2-7; 10 bases line up with TRBD2. Germline CDR1 and CDR2: LGHNT and FRNRAP. The J segment lost 2 bases and the V segment lost 6 bases, leaving 7 bases of the junction unmatched. There are 15 residues in the CDR3. CDR3 DNA: TGTGCTAGTGGCCCTCCTAGCGGGAGAGCCTACGAGCAGTACTTC. This translates into CASGPPSGRAYEQYF. Using reference TRBV12-5 and TRBJ2-7 for the parts outside the CDR3, the full variable domain is DARVTQTPRHKVTEMGQEVTMRCQPILGHNTVFWYRQTMMQGLELLAYFRNRAPLDDSGMPKDRFSAEMPDATLATLKIQPSEPRDSAVYFCASGPPSGRAYEQYFGPGTRLTVT.

In its sample, this clone was seen many times. The CDR3 DNA sequence: TGTGCCAGCAGTATGTCGGGTACCGAAAAACTGTTTTTT. It codes for CASSMSGTEKLFF. The chain couples TRBV12-3 or TRBV12-4 to TRBJ1-4; D unresolved. Trimming pared 5 bases from V and 8 bases from J, leaving 12 bases between. This CDR3 spans 13 amino acids.

The CDR3 DNA reads TGTGCCAGCCGGGACAGGGGGCTGACTGAAGCTTTCTTT. Amino acid sequence: CASRDRGLTEAFF. The V and J genes are TRBV19 and TRBJ1-1; TRBD1 matches at 12 bases. V lost 9 bases, J lost 5 bases, and 4 bases stayed unmatched. The CDR3 totals 13 residues. CDR1 and CDR2 (germline): LNHDA, SQIVND (reference sequence).

V gene TRBV6-5 combines with J gene TRBJ1-2, with D possibly TRBD1 on 6 matching bases. CDR3 length: 14 residues. Trimming took off 8 bases at V and 7 bases at J, with 20 bases between the two ends. Germline assignment: CDR1 MNHEY and CDR2 SVGAGI. This CDR3 reads CASADSRKGRGYTF. The DNA of the CDR3 is TGTGCCAGCGCGGACAGTCGAAAGGGACGTGGCTACACCTTC.

The chain is built from TRBV18 and TRBJ2-2, with 9 nucleotides matching TRBD2. The CDR3 runs to 15 residues. The J segment lost 7 bases and the V segment lost 3 bases, leaving 6 bases of the junction unmatched. The germline V gene encodes CDR1 KGHSH and CDR2 LQKENI. The CDR3 spells CASSPQLAGNGELFF. The CDR3 DNA reads TGTGCCAGCTCACCCCAGCTAGCGGGGAACGGGGAGCTGTTTTTT.